The 15 T cell receptor beta chains below were found in one sample sequenced in a study of T cells in tuberculosis. Time point denoted: new active TB diagnosis, blood taken before or within 7 days of starting treatment. Measured with immunoSEQ multiplex PCR; TCRdb has only the in-frame clones, and not every one. Of fewer than 35,000 clones in the sample, 86% were seen once. The sample here was PBMCs, taken at tuberculosis diagnosis. The source is an adult with tuberculosis.

The chain employs TRBV6-1 and TRBJ1-1; 8 nucleotides align to TRBD1. With V trimmed by 6 bases and J by 1 base, 7 bases remained unmatched. Germline loops: CDR1 MNHNS, CDR2 SASEGT. The CDR3 is made up of 15 amino acids. In nucleotides, the CDR3 is TGTGCCAGCAGGACCGGACAGGGCGGGAACACTGAAGCTTTCTTT. Translating it yields CASRTGQGGNTEAFF.

A single count supports this clone. V usage is TRBV18 and J usage is TRBJ2-2, with 9 bases fitting TRBD2. Germline V CDR1 and CDR2: KGHSH, LQKENI. The CDR3 is 17 amino acids. The V gene end was trimmed by 2 bases and the J gene end by 0 bases; junction bases not matched to a gene: 4. DNA of the CDR3: TGTGCCAGCTCACCAACCAGCGGGGGGCCGAACACCGGGGAGCTGTTTTTT. Translating it yields CASSPTSGGPNTGELFF.

The chain couples TRBV25-1 to TRBJ1-2, with D hard to call. This CDR3 spans 12 amino acids. The V end lost 2 bases, the J end lost 8 bases, and 9 bases lay between the germline ends. The germline CDR1 and CDR2 sequences are MGHDK and SYGVNS. The CDR3 spells CASSEVSGGYTF. The CDR3 DNA reads TGTGCCAGCAGTGAAGTTAGCGGAGGCTACACCTTC.

The V call is TRBV15, the J call TRBJ2-1; D gene uncertain. Per the germline V gene, CDR1 is LNHNV and CDR2 is YYDKDF (reference sequence). V lost 5 bases, J lost 5 bases, and 19 bases lay in between. CDR3 size: 16 residues. CDR3 nucleotide sequence: TGTGCCACCAGCGCAAAACCTGACGGGTTTCACAATGAGCAGTTCTTC. Translating it yields CATSAKPDGFHNEQFF.

The J gene is TRBJ2-2, the V gene TRBV18; D is perhaps TRBD1 (5 bases). Germline V gene lookup returns CDR1 KGHSH and CDR2 LQKENI. The CDR3 extends over 14 amino acids. V was shortened by 1 base and J by 3 bases, with 6 bases between the two germline ends. The CDR3 loop reads CASSPQGYTGELFF. In DNA form, the CDR3 reads TGTGCCAGCTCACCACAGGGGTACACCGGGGAGCTGTTTTTT.

The V and J genes are TRBV28 and TRBJ2-1, with 9 bases lining up with TRBD2. The V gene end was trimmed by 5 bases and the J gene end by 14 bases; junction bases not matched to a gene: 10. The CDR3 is 13 residues long. The germline V gene has CDR1 MDHEN and CDR2 SYDVKM. The CDR3 region has the DNA TGTGCCAGCAGTCCCGAGCGGGGGGCTAAGAAGTTCTTC. This sequence encodes CASSPERGAKKFF.

CDR3 protein: CASSQSLAEETQYF. The CDR3 bases are TGCGCCAGCAGCCAATCGCTAGCGGAGGAGACCCAGTACTTC. This rearrangement joins TRBV4-1 to TRBJ2-5; the match to TRBD2 covers 7 bases. The V gene end was trimmed by 2 bases and the J gene end by 5 bases; junction bases not matched to a gene: 5. The CDR3 consists of 14 residues. The germline CDR1 and CDR2 sequences are MGHRA and YSYEKL.

The genes are TRBV6-1 and TRBJ1-2; the match to TRBD1 covers 8 bases. The germline V gene has CDR1 MNHNS and CDR2 SASEGT. The CDR3 is 13 residues long. The V segment lost 8 bases and the J segment 2 bases; nucleotides outside the gene matches: 4. The CDR3 reads CASDRGTNYGYTF. CDR3 nucleotide sequence: TGTGCCAGCGACAGGGGTACCAACTATGGCTACACCTTC.

This clone was seen only once. The chain carries TRBV7-6 and TRBJ1-3; D not resolved. Trimming took 2 bases from V and 0 from J, leaving 11 bases between them. CDR1 is SGHVS and CDR2 is FNYEAQ in the germline V gene. The CDR3 loop spans 16 amino acids. CDR3 in DNA: TGTGCCAGCAGCTTAAGAGGCCCCCTCTCTGGAAACACCATATATTTT. Protein sequence: CASSLRGPLSGNTIYF.

The gene calls are TRBV28 and TRBJ2-3; D is unclear. This CDR3 contains 14 residues. V was cut by 5 bases and J by 4 bases, with 13 bases left in between. The germline V gene has CDR1 MDHEN and CDR2 SYDVKM. The CDR3, as DNA: TGTGCCAGCAGTCCCCCGAATCTATCAGATACGCAGTATTTT. As protein: CASSPPNLSDTQYF.

This clone is a singleton in its sample. This sequence joins TRBV28 and TRBJ1-4; 9 bases map to TRBD1. The germline V gene has CDR1 MDHEN and CDR2 SYDVKM. Germline trimming cut 3 bases from V and 2 bases from J; bases unmatched to any gene: 10. The CDR3 sequence is 18 residues long. CDR3 sequence: CASSFPDRGVLTNEKLFF. In nucleotides, the CDR3 is TGTGCCAGCAGTTTCCCGGACAGGGGAGTTTTGACTAATGAAAAACTGTTTTTT.

This clone has only one observation. The chain has TRBV9 and TRBJ2-1; 7 bases match TRBD1. Trimming removed 1 base from V and 4 bases from J; junction bases left unmatched: 5. In germline, CDR1 is SGDLS, CDR2 YYNGEE. This CDR3 region has 15 residues. The CDR3 coding sequence is TGTGCCAGCAGCGTATGGGACAGTACTTACAATGAGCAGTTCTTC. Encoded protein: CASSVWDSTYNEQFF. Full variable domain (outside the CDR3, taken from reference TRBV9 and TRBJ2-1): DSGVTQTPKHLITATGQRVTLRCSPRSGDLSVYWYQQSLDQGLQFLIQYYNGEERAKGNILERFSAQQFPDLHSELNLSSLELGDSALYFCASSVWDSTYNEQFFGPGTRLTVL.

In this sample, this clone turned up once. V and J are TRBV28 and TRBJ1-1; tentative D call: TRBD1 (6 bases). V lost 4 bases to trimming and J lost 5 bases, with 17 bases between them. Per the germline V gene, CDR1 is MDHEN and CDR2 is SYDVKM. This CDR3 has 15 amino acids. This CDR3 is CASSSPGGARTEAFF. CDR3 nucleotide sequence: TGTGCCAGCAGTTCTCCGGGGGGGGCACGGACTGAAGCTTTCTTT.

The chain carries TRBV19 and TRBJ1-2; possibly TRBD1 for D (6 bases). Trimming removed 5 bases at V and 4 bases at J, with 8 bases between. CDR3 length equals 12 residues. The germline gives CDR1 LNHDA, CDR2 SQIVND (reference sequence). CDR3 in amino acids: CASSVTGYGYTF. CDR3 bases: TGTGCCAGTAGTGTGACAGGCTATGGCTACACCTTC.

The chain recombines TRBV6-6 with TRBJ1-5; 7 positions agree with TRBD1. V lost 5 bases and J lost 0; bases outside the gene matches: 7. The CDR3 length is 16 residues. CDR1 is MNHNY, CDR2 SVGAGI, per germline (reference sequence). CDR3 nucleotides: TGTGCCAGCAGTATATTTGGGACAGATAGCAATCAGCCCCAGCATTTT. It specifies CASSIFGTDSNQPQHF.